Detailed here is one T cell receptor (beta chain). Antigen: not known. The sample is drawn from a study of Ad26.COV2.S vaccination and SARS-CoV-2 variants. Clones were sequenced by immunoSEQ multiplex PCR, and TCRdb holds only the in-frame ones, with some missing. Of around 350,000 clones listed, under 95% are singletons. Points from the study as a whole: The TCR-based breadth and depth measures might underestimate overall T cell responses.

With 5 bases clipped from V and 3 bases from J, the junction kept 2 bases outside the gene matches. CDR1 is LNHDA and CDR2 is SQIVND in the germline V gene (reference sequence). The CDR3 runs 13 residues. This chain links TRBV19 with TRBJ1-1; 8 bases fit TRBD1. The source is a human donor who had recovered from COVID-19. The starting material was peripheral blood, obtained after recovery from COVID-19. CDR3: CASSWTGYTEAFF. The CDR3 DNA sequence: TGTGCCAGTAGTTGGACAGGGTACACTGAAGCTTTCTTT.